The clone carrying this TCR beta chain was seen only a few times. This specimen comes from a study of blood T cell repertoires in COVID-19. Overall study context: Sites in the United States, Italy and Spain provided acute and convalescent COVID-19 samples. Sample material is recorded as cDNA or gDNA derived from T cells, B-cell-depleted T cells, or PBMCs.

CDR1 and CDR2 from the germline V gene are MNHNY and SVGAGI (reference sequence). The CDR3 spans 13 residues. J gave up 7 bases and V 5 bases, and 6 bases lay outside the gene matches. In the source study's methods: Amplification of reference gene primers was used by the study to estimate nucleated cell counts. Using immunoSEQ multiplex PCR, the repertoire was profiled, and TCRdb retains in-frame clones only, with some absent. V and J calls plus clone size are reproduced from that table; the DNA served to infer D and trimming. In the table there are 120,000 to 150,000 clones, around 90% of which are singletons.

This TCR was sampled from a human donor in a cohort sampled during active COVID-19. The chain has TRBV6-6 and TRBJ1-2; 8 bases fit TRBD1. Sample: peripheral blood. CDR3 DNA: TGTGCCAGCAGTCCGGGACAGGTCTCTGGCTACACCTTC. This translates into CASSPGQVSGYTF.